The following is a T cell receptor beta chain sequence with its context. A much larger clone differs from this one at a single base, so this may be a read error. TCRdb ran MiXCR on the 5' RACE reads and lists one entry per CDR3 protein. Counted here are some 32,000 distinct CDR3 sequences, roughly 24% occurring once; the ten biggest clones make up around 4.7%. The CDR3 runs to 15 residues. Looked up from germline, CDR1 is SGHTA and CDR2 is FQGTGA. The sequencing sample was made of memory CD4+ T cells sorted from blood. As for subset: memory CD4+ T cells, CD4+CD45RO+CD25-. This TCR came from a female donor with breast cancer. The chain joins TRBV7-3 to TRBJ2-1, with 7 bases that match TRBD1. The CDR3 DNA reads TGTGCCAGCAGCTTAAGGGCAGGGGGAAGCGTTGAGCAGTCCTTC. Amino acids: CASSLRAGGSVEQSF.